This T cell receptor (beta chain) was captured in a study of PD-1 blockade in classical Hodgkin lymphoma. The time point is: cycle 4 day 1 (C4D1), after 6 weeks of nivolumab. Exposure to brentuximab vedotin varied, and each patient had relapsed following autologous stem cell transplantation. Germline loops: CDR1 ENHRY, CDR2 SYGVKD. This CDR3 comprises 14 residues. Trimming removed 5 bases at V and 4 bases at J, with 12 bases between. Repertoires were generated with immunoSEQ multiplex PCR, while TCRdb's copy carries only in-frame clones and drops some. Of some 19,000 clones in the sample, about 73% were seen once.

The chain carries TRBV10-3 and TRBJ1-5, with D unclear. The sequences come from peripheral blood mononuclear cells (PBMCs), collected before the fourth cycle of nivolumab. This clonotype was obtained from a human donor with classical Hodgkin lymphoma. The CDR3 sequence: CAISPAGPNQPQHF. CDR3 in DNA: TGTGCCATCAGTCCCGCGGGCCCTAATCAGCCCCAGCATTTT.